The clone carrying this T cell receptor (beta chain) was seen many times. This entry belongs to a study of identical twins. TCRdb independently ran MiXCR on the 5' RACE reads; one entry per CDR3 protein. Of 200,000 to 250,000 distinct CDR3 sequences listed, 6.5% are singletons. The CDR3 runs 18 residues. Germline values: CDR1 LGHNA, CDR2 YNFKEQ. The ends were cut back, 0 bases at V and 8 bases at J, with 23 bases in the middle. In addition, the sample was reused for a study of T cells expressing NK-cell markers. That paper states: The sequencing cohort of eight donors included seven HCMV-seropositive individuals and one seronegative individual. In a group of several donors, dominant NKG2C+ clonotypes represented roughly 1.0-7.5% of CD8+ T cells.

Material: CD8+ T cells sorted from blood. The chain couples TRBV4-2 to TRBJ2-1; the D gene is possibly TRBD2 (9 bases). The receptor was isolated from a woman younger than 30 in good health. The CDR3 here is CASSQEPQGAGGHHEQFF. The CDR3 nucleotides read TGTGCCAGCAGCCAAGAACCCCAGGGGGCGGGAGGGCACCATGAGCAGTTCTTC.